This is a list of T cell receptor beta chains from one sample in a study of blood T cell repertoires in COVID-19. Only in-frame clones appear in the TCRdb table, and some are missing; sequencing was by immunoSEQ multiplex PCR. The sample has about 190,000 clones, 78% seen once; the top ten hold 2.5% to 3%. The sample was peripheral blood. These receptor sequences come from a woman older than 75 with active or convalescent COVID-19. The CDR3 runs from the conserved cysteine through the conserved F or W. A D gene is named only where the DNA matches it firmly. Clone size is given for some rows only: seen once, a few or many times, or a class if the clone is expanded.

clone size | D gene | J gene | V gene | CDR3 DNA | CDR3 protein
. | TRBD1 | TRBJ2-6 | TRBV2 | TGTGCCAGCAGTGTGGGACAGGCGGGTGGGGCCAACGTCCTGACTTTC | CASSVGQAGGANVLTF
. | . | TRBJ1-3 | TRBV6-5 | TGTGCCAGCATAATGTCCCCTGGAAACACCATATATTTT | CASIMSPGNTIYF
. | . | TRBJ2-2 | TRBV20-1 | TGCAGTGCTAGTCTTTTGGGCCCGAACACCGGGGAGCTGTTTTTT | CSASLLGPNTGELFF
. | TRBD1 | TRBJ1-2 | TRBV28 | TGTGCCAGCAGTTTGCCGAACAGGGGGGCCTATGGCTACACCTTC | CASSLPNRGAYGYTF
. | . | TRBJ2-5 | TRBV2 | TGTGCCAGCAGTGAAGATAGGGGGGGCCAAGAGACCCAGTACTTC | CASSEDRGGQETQYF
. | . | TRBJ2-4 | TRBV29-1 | TGCAGCGTTGAAGTCCTCGCCAAAAACATTCAGTACTTC | CSVEVLAKNIQYF
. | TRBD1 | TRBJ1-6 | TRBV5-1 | TGCGCCAGCAGCCAGGGACAGGGGGCAATGTGGTATAATTCACCCCTCCACTTT | CASSQGQGAMWYNSPLHF
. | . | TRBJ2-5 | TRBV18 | TGTGCCAGCTCCCCCGAGGAGACCCAGTACTTC | CASSPEETQYF
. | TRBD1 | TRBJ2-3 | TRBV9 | TGTGCCAGCAGCCCGTCGCGGGACAGGACCACAGATACGCAGTATTTT | CASSPSRDRTTDTQYF
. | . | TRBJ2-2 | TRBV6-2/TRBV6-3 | TGTGCCAGCAGTTACCCTAAAGGCGGTTTGAGCACCGGGGAGCTGTTTTTT | CASSYPKGGLSTGELFF
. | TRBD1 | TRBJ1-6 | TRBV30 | TGTGCCGGAGTTCGGACAGGGACCAATTCGGAAAATTCACCCCTCCACTTT | CAGVRTGTNSENSPLHF
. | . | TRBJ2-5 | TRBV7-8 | TGTGCCAGCAGCTTGGGGTCCCTCCAACTAGTTGGGGGGGAGACCCAGTACTTC | CASSLGSLQLVGGETQYF
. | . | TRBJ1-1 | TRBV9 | TGTGCCAGCAGCTCAATAATACAGGGCTCGGGGAACACTGAAGCTTTCTTT | CASSSIIQGSGNTEAFF
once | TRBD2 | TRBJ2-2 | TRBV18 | TGTGCCAGCTCACCATTCAGCGGGAGGGGCACCGGGGAGCTGTTTTTT | CASSPFSGRGTGELFF
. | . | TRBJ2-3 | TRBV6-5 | TGTGCCAGCAGGAAAGCGGGCGGGGATACGCAGTATTTT | CASRKAGGDTQYF
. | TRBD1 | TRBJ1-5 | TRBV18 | TGTGCCAGCTCACCCTTAGCCGGGACAGTGAGCAATCAGCCCCAGCATTTT | CASSPLAGTVSNQPQHF
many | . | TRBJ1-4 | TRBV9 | TGTGCCAGCAGCCCCAGCGGGGGTCGGGATGAAAAACTGTTTTTT | CASSPSGGRDEKLFF
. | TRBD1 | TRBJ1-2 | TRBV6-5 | TGTGCCAGACGGACAGGGGCCTATGGCTACACCTTC | CARRTGAYGYTF
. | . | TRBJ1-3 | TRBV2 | TGTGCCAGCAGTGATTGGGGGGCTGGAAACACCATATATTTT | CASSDWGAGNTIYF
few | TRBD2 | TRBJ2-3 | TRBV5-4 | TGTGCCAGCAGCTTTAAACTAGCGGGGAGCACAGATACGCAGTATTTT | CASSFKLAGSTDTQYF
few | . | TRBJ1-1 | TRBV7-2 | TGTGCCAGCGGACCCGGGGCTGAAGCTTTCTTT | CASGPGAEAFF
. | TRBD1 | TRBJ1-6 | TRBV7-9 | TGTGCCAGCAGTCAGACAGGGGCCAATTCACCCCTCCACTTT | CASSQTGANSPLHF
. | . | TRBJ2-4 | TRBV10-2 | TGCGCCAGCAGGTCGGGTGAGACGGCAGGGATAAACATTCAGTACTTC | CASRSGETAGINIQYF
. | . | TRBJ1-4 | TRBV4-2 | TGTGCCAGCAGCCACCCCCAGACCGGGGGTGAAAAACTGTTTTTT | CASSHPQTGGEKLFF